The 20 T cell receptor beta chains reported below all come from one sample, sequenced in a study of blood T cell repertoires in COVID-19. Here immunoSEQ multiplex PCR was the method, and the copy in TCRdb shows in-frame clones only, minus some. In the table there are around 150,000 clones, approximately 85% of which are singletons. The sample was peripheral blood. These receptors all come from a man in his sixties with active or convalescent COVID-19.

The chain recombines TRBV18 with TRBJ1-2; 10 nucleotides align to TRBD1. Germline V lookup: CDR1 KGHSH, CDR2 LQKENI. CDR3 size: 15 residues. V was clipped by 3 bases and J by 5 bases; unmatched bases: 6. The DNA of the CDR3 is TGTGCCAGCTCACCTTCCGGGACAGGGGAGTATGGCTACACCTTC. It yields the protein CASSPSGTGEYGYTF.

The rearrangement joins TRBV5-1 to TRBJ1-1, with TRBD1 matching over 7 bases. With 4 bases clipped from V and 1 base from J, the junction kept 4 bases outside the gene matches. CDR1 is SGHRS and CDR2 is YFSETQ in the germline V gene. CDR3 length: 14 residues. The chain's CDR3 is CASSAGTANTEAFF. CDR3 nucleotides: TGCGCCAGCAGCGCGGGGACAGCGAACACTGAAGCTTTCTTT.

The rearrangement uses TRBV5-1 and TRBJ2-5; 11 positions agree with TRBD2. The CDR3 is 13 amino acids. CDR1 and CDR2 from the germline V gene are SGHRS and YFSETQ. With V trimmed by 1 base and J by 8 bases, 1 base remained unmatched. CDR3 DNA sequence: TGCGCCAGCAGCTTGCTAGCGGGGGGTACCCAGTACTTC. Its translation: CASSLLAGGTQYF.

The chain combines TRBV27 with TRBJ2-4; 14 nucleotides align to TRBD2. V was clipped by 5 bases and J by 0 bases; unmatched bases: 3. CDR3 length equals 17 residues. Germline V gives CDR1 MNHEY, CDR2 SMNVEV (reference sequence). CDR3 loop: CASSPGTSGGAKNIQYF. CDR3 nucleotide sequence: TGTGCCAGCAGTCCCGGGACTAGCGGGGGAGCCAAAAACATTCAGTACTTC.

This clone was observed once. CDR3: CASSFNGAPNQPQHF. The CDR3 nucleotides are TGCGCCAGCAGCTTCAATGGGGCCCCCAATCAGCCCCAGCATTTT. The chain joins TRBV5-1 to TRBJ1-5, with a weak D call TRBD1 (5 bases). The CDR3 covers 15 residues. The V gene lost 2 bases and the J gene lost 3 bases, with 12 bases spanning the gap. The germline gives CDR1 SGHRS, CDR2 YFSETQ.

About this clone: At the DNA level, this CDR3 is encoded by other sequences in the same sample as well. The CDR3 is CASRALAGGTTDTQYF. CDR3 nucleotides: TGTGCCAGCAGGGCGCTAGCGGGGGGGACCACAGATACGCAGTATTTT. The chain combines TRBV2 with TRBJ2-3; 12 nucleotides agree with TRBD2. The V segment lost 6 bases and the J segment 2 bases; nucleotides outside the gene matches: 6. There are 16 residues in the CDR3. CDR1 is SNHLY and CDR2 is FYNNEI in the germline V gene.

The chain combines TRBV24-1 with TRBJ2-1; 7 bases are shared with TRBD2. Per the germline V gene, CDR1 is KGHDR and CDR2 is SFDVKD. This CDR3 contains 13 residues. Trimming cost V 12 bases and J 5 bases; bases outside gene matches: 9. CDR3 DNA sequence: TGTGCCTCAAGAGCGGGACTCGACAATGAGCAGTTCTTC. This encodes CASRAGLDNEQFF.

The chain combines TRBV6-1 with TRBJ1-2; 8 bases are a match to TRBD1. This CDR3 contains 14 residues. V lost 5 bases, J lost 8 bases, and 10 bases stayed unmatched. Germline V gives CDR1 MNHNS, CDR2 SASEGT. In nucleotides, the CDR3 is TGTGCCAGCAGTCCGGGACAGGCTTTGGGGGGCTACACCTTC. Protein sequence: CASSPGQALGGYTF.

V usage is TRBV24-1 and J usage is TRBJ1-1, with D possibly TRBD1 on 6 matching bases. The CDR3 has 15 amino acids. V lost 5 bases to trimming and J lost 6 bases, with 18 bases between them. Per the germline V gene, CDR1 is KGHDR and CDR2 is SFDVKD. CDR3 in amino acids: CATSARDNFGAEAFF. The CDR3 nucleotides read TGTGCCACCAGTGCCCGGGACAATTTTGGCGCTGAAGCTTTCTTT.

V and J are TRBV6-2 or TRBV6-3 and TRBJ1-6; 7 bases agree with TRBD1. Germline CDR1 reads MNHEY; CDR2 reads SVGEGT. This CDR3 is 16 amino acids long. The V segment lost 6 bases and the J segment 9 bases; nucleotides outside the gene matches: 14. For the CDR3, the DNA is TGTGCCAGCAGCACTAACCCGGGACAGAAGAGTTCACCCCTCCACTTT. This gives the protein CASSTNPGQKSSPLHF.

This clone was found a few times. The rearrangement uses TRBV2 and TRBJ1-2; TRBD1 aligns across 9 bases. Per the germline V gene, CDR1 is SNHLY and CDR2 is FYNNEI. Unmatched junction bases numbered 8, after V lost 8 bases and J lost 4 bases. This CDR3 has 14 amino acids. The CDR3 region has the DNA TGTGCCAGCGCAAAGACAGGGGGGGCCTATGGCTACACCTTC. Its protein is CASAKTGGAYGYTF.

This rearrangement joins TRBV6-1 to TRBJ2-3; no clear D. The CDR3 runs 14 residues. Trimming stripped 1 base from V and 6 bases from J, with 11 bases between. CDR1 is MNHNS and CDR2 is SASEGT in the germline V gene. CDR3 loop: CASSEVGRWDTQYF. In DNA, the CDR3 is TGTGCCAGCAGTGAAGTTGGCAGGTGGGATACGCAGTATTTT.

This clone turned up a few times. This chain joins TRBV6-6 and TRBJ1-1; D is unresolved. Trimming removed 6 bases at V and 4 bases at J, with 9 bases between. The CDR3 sequence is 12 residues long. Germline-derived CDR1 and CDR2 are MNHNY and SVGAGI (reference sequence). The DNA for the CDR3 is TGTGCCAGCAGCTCATACAGCACTGAAGCTTTCTTT. It translates to CASSSYSTEAFF.

This chain connects TRBV28 to TRBJ2-7; TRBD2 matches at 7 bases. Per germline, CDR1 MDHEN and CDR2 SYDVKM. The J segment lost 2 bases and the V segment lost 4 bases, leaving 5 bases of the junction unmatched. The CDR3 is made up of 14 amino acids. CDR3 region: CASSSRGTTYEQYF. The CDR3 DNA follows: TGTGCCAGCAGTTCCCGCGGGACTACCTACGAGCAGTACTTC.

This clone was counted between two and nine times. The V and J genes are TRBV27 and TRBJ2-1; 11 nucleotides match TRBD2. This CDR3 comprises 18 residues. The germline CDR1 and CDR2 sequences are MNHEY and SMNVEV (reference sequence). V shed 3 bases and J 5 bases; nucleotides not matched to a gene: 12. DNA of the CDR3: TGTGCCAGCAGTTTCCGGGGTAGCGGGAGGGCCAATCACAATGAGCAGTTCTTC. This sequence encodes CASSFRGSGRANHNEQFF.

The rearrangement uses TRBV7-2 and TRBJ2-7, with D perhaps matching TRBD2 (6 bases). V shed 1 base and J shed 6 bases, with 10 bases lying between them. CDR1 and CDR2 from the germline V gene are SGHTA and FQGNSA. The CDR3 totals 13 residues. This CDR3 is CASSLETSSEQYF. As DNA, the CDR3 is TGTGCCAGCAGCTTAGAGACTAGTTCCGAGCAGTACTTC.

The chain employs TRBV5-1 and TRBJ2-7; perhaps TRBD1 as D (7 bases). The CDR3 consists of 15 residues. V lost 4 bases and J 0 bases, leaving 14 bases between the germline ends. Germline V gives CDR1 SGHRS, CDR2 YFSETQ. The CDR3: CASSPRGDSSYEQYF. In nucleotides, the CDR3 is TGCGCCAGCAGCCCCAGGGGGGATTCCTCCTACGAGCAGTACTTC.

J is TRBJ2-3 and V is TRBV5-1; maybe TRBD1 (6 bases). The CDR3 runs to 16 residues. Germline V CDR1 and CDR2: SGHRS, YFSETQ. Trimming took 0 bases from V and 2 from J, leaving 13 bases between them. CDR3 sequence: CASSLATGSHTDTQYF. For the CDR3, the DNA is TGCGCCAGCAGCTTGGCCACAGGGTCACACACAGATACGCAGTATTTT.

The chain links TRBV6-1 to TRBJ1-3; D is undetermined. Germline assignment: CDR1 MNHNS and CDR2 SASEGT. This CDR3 has 15 amino acids. Trimming took off 1 base at V and 0 bases at J, with 7 bases between the two ends. The DNA of the CDR3 is TGTGCCAGCAGTGAAGGCTACTACTCTGGAAACACCATATATTTT. Amino acids: CASSEGYYSGNTIYF.

The gene calls are TRBV6-5 and TRBJ1-1; no clear D. Per germline, CDR1 MNHEY and CDR2 SVGAGI. V shed 6 bases and J shed 11 bases, with 22 bases lying between them. CDR3 length: 14 amino acids. CDR3 coding DNA: TGTGCCAGCAGCCAAGACTCCGTGCTCGCTCGGGCTTTCTTT. Amino acid sequence: CASSQDSVLARAFF.